The T cell receptor (beta chain) described here comes from a study of a mutant IDH1 vaccine in newly diagnosed glioma. Study results and limitations: Among all patients, vaccine-induced immune responses occurred in over 80%.

Only in-frame clones appear in the TCRdb table, and some are missing; sequencing was by immunoSEQ multiplex PCR. The table lists around 60,000 clones, roughly four fifths of them singletons, with 3.8% in the top ten. This clone was found a few times. What it binds is not known. Trimming removed 8 bases from V and 4 bases from J, with 23 bases in between. This CDR3 is built from 16 residues. CDR1 LNHDA and CDR2 SQIVND come from the germline V gene (reference sequence). This sample's time point: week 47, end of study. In every dose of vaccine, 300 ug of mutant IDH1 20-mer peptide was given alongside topical imiquimod. Each patient was administered eight vaccinations, scheduled in weeks 1, 3, 5, 7, 11, 15, 19 and 23. Donor tumors were new WHO grade 3 or 4 IDH1-mutant, ATRX-lost astrocytomas.

Sample: PBMCs, taken from a glioma patient whose treatment included an IDH1 peptide vaccine. The chain has TRBV19 and TRBJ1-1, with D possibly being TRBD1 (6 bases). The clonotype was recovered from a man aged 30 to 39 with glioma. The CDR3 DNA reads TGTGCCAGTTCACCAACCCGGGCCAGGGGCCCCACTGAAGCTTTCTTT. This gives the protein CASSPTRARGPTEAFF.